The 19 T cell receptor beta chains reported below all come from one sample, sequenced in a study of shared clonotypes between healthy human individuals. Sequenced by immunoSEQ multiplex PCR; TCRdb stores in-frame clones only, minus some. The sample records around 2,000,000 clones, roughly 96% being singletons. The sample was naive CD4+ T cells sorted from blood. The subset is: CD45RA+ positively selected. These receptor sequences come from a man aged 18 to 29 in good health.

The chain employs TRBV6-6 and TRBJ1-1, with D unresolved. Germline CDR1 MNHNY, CDR2 SVGAGI (reference sequence). V lost 6 bases and J lost 1, with 12 bases in between. The CDR3 totals 14 residues. Here the CDR3 DNA reads TGTGCCAGCAGCCCCTTCGAGGGGAACACTGAAGCTTTCTTT. The encoded protein is CASSPFEGNTEAFF.

V usage is TRBV9 and J usage is TRBJ2-3; possible D gene TRBD2, 5 bases. Germline-derived CDR1 and CDR2 are SGDLS and YYNGEE. The V gene lost 0 bases and the J gene lost 6 bases, with 8 bases spanning the gap. CDR3 length: 13 residues. CDR3 sequence (DNA): TGTGCCAGCAGCGTAGACGGGGTGGATACGCAGTATTTT. Translating gives CASSVDGVDTQYF.

About this clone: Other DNA sequences from this sample encode an identical CDR3 as well. The chain recombines TRBV5-1 with TRBJ2-2; unclear D gene. Trimming left V 0 bases short and J 7 bases short, with 4 bases between. This CDR3 contains 12 residues. Germline V gene sequence: CDR1 SGHRS, CDR2 YFSETQ. CDR3 sequence (DNA): TGCGCCAGCAGCTTGGTTGGCGGGGAGCTGTTTTTT. Translating it yields CASSLVGGELFF.

The chain links TRBV6-1 to TRBJ2-7; D tentatively reads TRBD1 or TRBD2 (5 bases each). V dropped 8 bases and J dropped 7 bases, with 18 bases sitting between them. CDR1 and CDR2 from the germline V gene are MNHNS and SASEGT. CDR3 length: 13 amino acids. CDR3 bases: TGTGCCAGCTCAGGGACGGGTCGAGGGGAGCAGTACTTC. Translated: CASSGTGRGEQYF.

The chain recombines TRBV5-4 with TRBJ2-3; D remains ambiguous. Trimming took 4 bases from V and 0 from J, leaving 6 bases between them. The CDR3 consists of 13 residues. Germline assignment: CDR1 SGHNT and CDR2 YYREEE (reference sequence). CDR3 nucleotide sequence: TGTGCCAGCAGCAAAGCTAGCACAGATACGCAGTATTTT. Encoded protein: CASSKASTDTQYF.

This clone came up once. This chain links TRBV6-6 with TRBJ1-1; TRBD1 aligns across 9 bases. The CDR3 contains 15 residues. V was clipped by 6 bases and J by 1 base; unmatched bases: 6. Germline CDR1 is MNHNY and CDR2 is SVGAGI (reference sequence). The CDR3 nucleotides read TGTGCCAGCAGCTCTTCGGACAGGGGGAACACTGAAGCTTTCTTT. This gives the protein CASSSSDRGNTEAFF.

The genes are TRBV27 and TRBJ1-6; tentative D call: TRBD1 (5 bases). Germline CDR1 and CDR2: MNHEY and SMNVEV (reference sequence). This CDR3 is built from 18 residues. V dropped 6 bases and J dropped 0 bases, with 18 bases sitting between them. In DNA, the CDR3 is TGTGCCAGCAGCCGGGCAGGGAGAGGGGTCTCCTATAATTCACCCCTCCACTTT. Its protein is CASSRAGRGVSYNSPLHF.

The V call is TRBV10-3, the J call TRBJ2-3; 8 nucleotides agree with TRBD2. Looked up from germline, CDR1 is ENHRY and CDR2 is SYGVKD. V shed 7 bases, J shed 3 bases, and the junction held 3 bases outside the gene matches. The CDR3 spans 13 residues. Here the CDR3 DNA reads TGTGCCATCACGGAGCGGGAGACAGATACGCAGTATTTT. Translating gives CAITERETDTQYF.

The rearrangement links TRBV6-5 to TRBJ2-2, with D perhaps being TRBD1 or TRBD2 (6 bases each). The germline V and J ends were trimmed by 6 bases and 6 bases, with 11 bases remaining between them. The CDR3 is 13 residues long. Germline V gives CDR1 MNHEY, CDR2 SVGAGI. Here the CDR3 reads CASRRGGSGELFF. CDR3 bases: TGTGCCAGCAGGCGAGGGGGGTCCGGGGAGCTGTTTTTT.

The chain links TRBV6-5 to TRBJ2-7; the match to TRBD1 covers 9 bases. Germline V gene lookup returns CDR1 MNHEY and CDR2 SVGAGI. V was pared by 5 bases and J by 0 bases, with 5 bases of the junction left unmatched. The length of the CDR3 is 15 residues. Written as DNA, the CDR3 is TGTGCCAGCAGTAGCCGGACAGGGGTCTCCTACGAGCAGTACTTC. This sequence encodes CASSSRTGVSYEQYF.

The chain recombines TRBV5-1 with TRBJ2-2; 9 positions match TRBD2. The V gene end was trimmed by 1 base and the J gene end by 2 bases; junction bases not matched to a gene: 3. Per germline, CDR1 SGHRS and CDR2 YFSETQ. The length of the CDR3 is 16 residues. The CDR3 is CASSLTAGGNTGELFF. The CDR3 nucleotides read TGCGCCAGCAGCTTGACAGCGGGGGGAAACACCGGGGAGCTGTTTTTT. Full variable domain (rest looked up from reference TRBV5-1 and TRBJ2-2): KAGVTQTPRYLIKTRGQQVTLSCSPISGHRSVSWYQQTPGQGLQFLFEYFSETQRNKGNFPGRFSGRQFSNSRSEMNVSTLELGDSALYLCASSLTAGGNTGELFFGEGSRLTVL.

The chain combines TRBV5-1 with TRBJ1-2; 10 bases align to TRBD1. V shed 5 bases and J 3 bases; nucleotides not matched to a gene: 4. The CDR3 is made up of 14 amino acids. Germline V lookup: CDR1 SGHRS, CDR2 YFSETQ. CDR3 sequence: CASRGQGVDYGYTF. Written as DNA, the CDR3 is TGCGCCAGCAGAGGACAGGGGGTGGACTATGGCTACACCTTC.

Concerning this clone itself: Other DNA sequences in this sample translate to the same CDR3. The rearrangement links TRBV27 to TRBJ1-5; D remains unclear. Germline assignment: CDR1 MNHEY and CDR2 SMNVEV (reference sequence). The V end lost 5 bases, the J end lost 0 bases, and 5 bases lay between the germline ends. The CDR3 runs to 13 residues. The CDR3 here is CASSPYSNQPQHF. For the CDR3, the DNA is TGTGCCAGCAGTCCTTATAGCAATCAGCCCCAGCATTTT.

The chain joins TRBV7-2 to TRBJ2-2; TRBD2 agrees at 14 bases. Trimming at V came to 5 bases and at J to 7 bases, leaving 6 bases not matched to a gene. This CDR3 contains 16 residues. Germline assignment: CDR1 SGHTA and CDR2 FQGNSA. The CDR3 loop is CASSPTSGRAIGELFF. For the CDR3, the DNA is TGTGCCAGCAGCCCGACTAGCGGGAGGGCCATCGGGGAGCTGTTTTTT.

This clone occurred once. This chain uses TRBV2 with TRBJ1-2; maybe TRBD1 (5 bases). CDR3 length equals 15 residues. V shed 3 bases and J shed 8 bases, with 19 bases lying between them. Germline CDR1 SNHLY, CDR2 FYNNEI. The CDR3 region has the DNA TGTGCCAGCAGTGAGTCCGGGACCCTCTCCGGGGGCTACACCTTC. Residues: CASSESGTLSGGYTF. The whole variable domain, filled in from reference TRBV2 and TRBJ1-2, reads EPEVTQTPSHQVTQMGQEVILRCVPISNHLYFYWYRQILGQKVEFLVSFYNNEISEKSEIFDDQFSVERPDGSNFTLKIRSTKLEDSAMYFCASSESGTLSGGYTFGSGTRLTVV.

Remarks on this clone: Other DNA sequences in the same sample also yield this CDR3. CDR3 region: CASRSGGGTDTQYF. CDR3 sequence (DNA): TGTGCCAGCAGGAGCGGGGGCGGCACAGATACGCAGTATTTT. The chain joins TRBV6-5 to TRBJ2-3, with TRBD2 matching over 8 bases. CDR1 and CDR2 from the germline V gene are MNHEY and SVGAGI. The CDR3 is 14 residues long. Germline trimming cut 6 bases from V and 1 base from J; bases unmatched to any gene: 3.

About this clone itself: The junction differs from germline at one of its ends, possibly a read error. This chain uses TRBV27 with TRBJ1-4; D is unresolved. The CDR3 contains 9 residues. The germline gives CDR1 MNHEY, CDR2 SMNVEV (reference sequence). The DNA for the CDR3 is TGTGCCAGCAGTCCCCCACAGAATTTT. It yields the protein CASSPPQNF. The complete variable domain, with remaining parts taken from reference TRBV27 and TRBJ1-4, reads EAQVTQNPRYLITVTGKKLTVTCSQNMNHEYMSWYRQDPGLGLRQIYYSMNVEVTDKGDVPEGYKVSRKEKRNFPLILESPSPNQTSLYFCASSPPQNFGSGTQLSVL.

V is TRBV6-5 and J is TRBJ2-7; 7 bases are a match to TRBD1. The germline V gene encodes CDR1 MNHEY and CDR2 SVGAGI. Germline trimming cut 8 bases from V and 2 bases from J; bases unmatched to any gene: 6. The CDR3 is made up of 13 amino acids. The CDR3 sequence: CASVEGATYEQYF. In DNA form, the CDR3 reads TGTGCCAGCGTAGAGGGGGCCACCTACGAGCAGTACTTC.

This chain joins TRBV6-6 and TRBJ2-1; a possible D gene is TRBD2 (5 bases). This CDR3 region has 13 residues. The V and J ends lost 6 bases and 5 bases respectively, with 11 bases between them. Per the germline V gene, CDR1 is MNHNY and CDR2 is SVGAGI (reference sequence). The CDR3 region has the DNA TGTGCCAGCAGCAGGACTGGCGACAATGAGCAGTTCTTC. It is translated as CASSRTGDNEQFF.